This T cell receptor beta chain was captured by sequencing in a study of PD-L1 blockade in urothelial cancer (dated by TCRdb to 2015 to 2018). With regard to the full study: Therapy was started at some point between 2012 and 2014 for all patients, and atezolizumab 1,200 mg was administered intravenously every 3 weeks. In the same patients, pretreatment tumors underwent whole exome sequencing and RNA sequencing in addition to TCR sequencing. The study was an exploratory multi-omic analysis of somatic, immune and clinical correlates of response to PD-L1 blockade with atezolizumab in urothelial cancer. Pretreatment tumor samples, along with matched peripheral blood collected serially before and after atezolizumab treatment, underwent TCR sequencing. Blood samples were analyzed at two time points: 3 weeks after treatment start (second dose) and 6 weeks after treatment start. Durable clinical benefit was defined as progression-free survival longer than 6 months, and TCR features were also tested against progression-free and overall survival. Some 30 patients had pretreatment blood TCR-seq, some 25 had at least one posttreatment blood collection, and some 25 had tumor TCR-seq. Durable clinical benefit was achieved by nine patients and was not achieved by 20 patients. Twenty-five of 29 patients were identified as males with urothelial cancer of bladder origin, and a prior smoking history was reported by 18 of 29 patients. An ECOG performance status of 0 or 1 was recorded for the patients, and 0 to 3 prior chemotherapy regimens had been received by the patients. Blood samples gave median yields of approximately 130,000 T cells and some 80,000 unique TCRs, along with a median clonality of 0.080.

As concerns this clone: Its antigen is currently not known. No clone much larger than this one lies a single base away; base qualities are absent.

Summary of the overall study and its limitations: Among patients with durable benefit, tumor-associated TCR clones showed greater expansion in peripheral blood 3 weeks after treatment started (n ≈ 23, p = 0.022). Improved progression-free and overall survival was associated with having pretreatment peripheral blood TCR clonality below the median. Small sample size (n ≈ 28) and many exploratory analyses mean the results are intended to be hypothesis-generating.

The cohort included 29 patients with locally advanced or metastatic urothelial carcinoma who were treated at Memorial Sloan Kettering on a trial protocol. Peripheral blood mononuclear cells were collected pretreatment and during treatment, with between 1 and 8 total time points obtained per patient. The Qiagen DNeasy Blood extraction kit was used to purify genomic DNA from total PBMCs and tumor samples. PBMCs were collected pretreatment and during treatment and were isolated and stored as previously described. V is cut back by 2 bases and J by 4 bases, with 6 bases in the junction unmatched. The germline V gene encodes CDR1 LGHNA and CDR2 YNFKEQ. From the cysteine through the phenylalanine, the CDR3 covers 15 amino acids. Of all the DNA, just the CDR3 is kept, 45 bases in frame from base 1. Each PCR received spiked-in synthetic TCR analog templates so that absolute template abundance could be estimated from read counts. The immunoSEQ assay was used to amplify TCRbeta CDR3 regions from genomic DNA with bias-controlled V and J gene primers. Sequencing of rearranged TCRbeta segments was performed at approximately 20X coverage. On the study's bioinformatics: Clustering was used to correct sequencing errors, and CDR3s were annotated against IMGT so that V, D and J genes could be assigned. Downstream analyses used only productive TCRbeta rearrangements and left out out-of-frame or stop-codon sequences. Clonality was calculated as one minus the Shannon entropy normalized by the log of the number of unique productive sequences. Fisher's exact test with Benjamini-Hochberg correction, using a cutoff of adjusted p below 0.01, was how clones that differed between time points or between blood and tumor were identified. In its TCRdb copy, this immuneACCESS table keeps in-frame sequences only and misses some clones. Where compared with another copy, unresolved V genes explain less than half of these, and the others have no known cause. That table is the source of V, J and clone size, and D and trimming were worked out from the DNA. The sample records around 100,000 clones, approximately 90% of which are singletons. Clones ranked in the top ten supply 0.7% to 0.95% of the sample.

This clonotype originated in a woman aged 80 or older with urothelial cancer. The input for sequencing was PBMCs, taken around atezolizumab (anti-PD-L1) treatment. Here the chain combines TRBV4-2 and TRBJ2-7, with 9 junctional bases fitting TRBD1. The CDR3 amino acid sequence is: CASSQPQGASYEQYF. The base sequence is TGTGCCAGCAGCCAACCACAGGGGGCGAGTTACGAGCAGTACTTC.